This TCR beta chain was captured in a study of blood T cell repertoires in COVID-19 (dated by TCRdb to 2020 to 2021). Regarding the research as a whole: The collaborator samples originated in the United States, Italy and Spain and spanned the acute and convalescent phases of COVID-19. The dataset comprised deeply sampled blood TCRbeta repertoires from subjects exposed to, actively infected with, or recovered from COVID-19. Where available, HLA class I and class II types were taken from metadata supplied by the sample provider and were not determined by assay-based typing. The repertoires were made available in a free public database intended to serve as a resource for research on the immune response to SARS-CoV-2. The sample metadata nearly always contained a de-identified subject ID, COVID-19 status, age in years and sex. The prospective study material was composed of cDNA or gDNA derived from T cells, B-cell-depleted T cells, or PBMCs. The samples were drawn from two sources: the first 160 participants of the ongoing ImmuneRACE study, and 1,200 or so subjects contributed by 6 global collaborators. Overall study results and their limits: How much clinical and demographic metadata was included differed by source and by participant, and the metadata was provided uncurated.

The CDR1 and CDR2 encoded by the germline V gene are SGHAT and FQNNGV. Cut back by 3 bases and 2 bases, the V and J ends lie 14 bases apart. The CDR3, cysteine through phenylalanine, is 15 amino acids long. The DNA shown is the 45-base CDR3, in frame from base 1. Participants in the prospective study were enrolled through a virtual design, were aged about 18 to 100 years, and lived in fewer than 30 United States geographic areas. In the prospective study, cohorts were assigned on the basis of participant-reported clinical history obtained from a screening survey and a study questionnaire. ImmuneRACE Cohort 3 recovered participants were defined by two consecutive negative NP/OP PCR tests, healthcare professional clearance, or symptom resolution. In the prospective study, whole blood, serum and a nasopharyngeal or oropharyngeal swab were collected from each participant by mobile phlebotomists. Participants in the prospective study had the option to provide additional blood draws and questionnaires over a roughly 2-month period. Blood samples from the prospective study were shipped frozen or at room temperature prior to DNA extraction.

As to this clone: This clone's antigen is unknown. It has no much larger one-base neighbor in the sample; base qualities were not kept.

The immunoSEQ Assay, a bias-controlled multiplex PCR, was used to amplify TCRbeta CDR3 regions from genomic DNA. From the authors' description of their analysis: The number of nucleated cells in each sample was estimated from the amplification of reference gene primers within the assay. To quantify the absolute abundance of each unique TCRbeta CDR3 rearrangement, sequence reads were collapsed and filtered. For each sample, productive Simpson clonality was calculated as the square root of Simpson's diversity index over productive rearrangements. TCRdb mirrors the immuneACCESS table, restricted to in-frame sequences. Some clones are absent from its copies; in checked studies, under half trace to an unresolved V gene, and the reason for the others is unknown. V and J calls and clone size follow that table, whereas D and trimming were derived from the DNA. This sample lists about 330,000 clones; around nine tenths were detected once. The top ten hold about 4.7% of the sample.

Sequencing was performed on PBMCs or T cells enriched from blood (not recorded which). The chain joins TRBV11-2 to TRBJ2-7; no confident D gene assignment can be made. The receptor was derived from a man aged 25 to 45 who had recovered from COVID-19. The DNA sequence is TGTGCCAGCAGCTTCCGACCTGGCCGGGCCTACGAGCAGTACTTC. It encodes CASSFRPGRAYEQYF.